This T cell receptor (beta chain) was retrieved from a study of blood T cell repertoires in COVID-19. Study-wide context: From T cells, B-cell-depleted T cells, or PBMCs came the material, which was cDNA or gDNA.

In germline, CDR1 is SGHVS, CDR2 FNYEAQ. The CDR3 extends over 14 amino acids. Germline trimming cut 5 bases from V and 9 bases from J; bases unmatched to any gene: 7. This clone was seen a single time. Per the original methods: Reference gene primer amplification gave nucleated cell count estimates. Only in-frame clones appear in the TCRdb table, and some are missing; sequencing was by immunoSEQ multiplex PCR. V and J calls plus clone size are reproduced from that table; the DNA served to infer D and trimming. Here the sample spans roughly 190,000 clones, approximately 85% being singletons. Participants spanned ages about 18 to 100 years and resided in about two dozen US areas. Which cohort a participant joined came from the clinical history participants gave.

Sequences were obtained from PBMCs or T cells enriched from blood (not recorded which). The source of this sequence is a man aged 40-50 years who had recovered from COVID-19. The chain is built from TRBV7-6 and TRBJ1-6; 7 bases line up with TRBD1. The CDR3 nucleotides read TGTGCCAGCAGCCGCGACAGGGCTCTTTCACCCCTCCACTTT. Residues: CASSRDRALSPLHF.